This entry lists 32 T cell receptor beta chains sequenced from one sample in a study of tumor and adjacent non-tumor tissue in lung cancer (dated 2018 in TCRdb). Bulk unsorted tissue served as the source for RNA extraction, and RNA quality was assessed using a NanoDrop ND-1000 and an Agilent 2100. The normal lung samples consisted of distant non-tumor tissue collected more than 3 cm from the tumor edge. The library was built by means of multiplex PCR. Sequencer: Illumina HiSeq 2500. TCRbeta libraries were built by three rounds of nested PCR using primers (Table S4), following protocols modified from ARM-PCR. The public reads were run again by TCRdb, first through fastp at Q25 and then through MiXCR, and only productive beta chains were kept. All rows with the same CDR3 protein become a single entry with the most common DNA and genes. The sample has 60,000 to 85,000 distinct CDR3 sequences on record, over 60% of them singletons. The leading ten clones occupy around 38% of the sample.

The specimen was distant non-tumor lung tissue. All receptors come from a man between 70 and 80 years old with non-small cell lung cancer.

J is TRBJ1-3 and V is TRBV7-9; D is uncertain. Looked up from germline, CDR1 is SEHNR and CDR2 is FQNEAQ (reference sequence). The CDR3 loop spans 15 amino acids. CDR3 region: CATTKIGMSGNTIYF. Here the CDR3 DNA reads TGTGCGACTACAAAGATCGGGATGTCTGGAAACACCATATATTTT.

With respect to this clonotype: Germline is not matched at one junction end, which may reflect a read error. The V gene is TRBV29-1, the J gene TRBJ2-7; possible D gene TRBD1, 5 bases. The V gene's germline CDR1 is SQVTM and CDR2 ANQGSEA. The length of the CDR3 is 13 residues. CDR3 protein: CIVGASGMHQQYF. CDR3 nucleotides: TGCATCGTTGGGGCAAGTGGTATGCACCAGCAGTACTTC.

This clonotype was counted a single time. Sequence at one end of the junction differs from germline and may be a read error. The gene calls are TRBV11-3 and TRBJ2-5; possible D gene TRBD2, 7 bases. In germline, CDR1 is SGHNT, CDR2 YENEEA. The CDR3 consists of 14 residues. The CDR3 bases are TGTGCCAGCGCTTCAGGCTGGGGGCGGGAGACTCAGTGCTTC. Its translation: CASASGWGRETQCF.

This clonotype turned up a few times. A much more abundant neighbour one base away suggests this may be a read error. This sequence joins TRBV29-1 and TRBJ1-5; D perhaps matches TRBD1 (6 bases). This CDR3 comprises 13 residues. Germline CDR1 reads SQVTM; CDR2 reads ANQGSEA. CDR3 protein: CCVEEQGGQPQHF. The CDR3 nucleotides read TGCTGCGTTGAAGAACAGGGAGGGCAGCCCCAGCATTTT.

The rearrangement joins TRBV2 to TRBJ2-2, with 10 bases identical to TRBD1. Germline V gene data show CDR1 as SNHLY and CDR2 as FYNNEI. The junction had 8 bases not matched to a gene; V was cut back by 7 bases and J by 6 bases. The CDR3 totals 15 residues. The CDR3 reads CASTPGQGTSGELFF. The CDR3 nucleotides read TGTGCCAGCACCCCGGGACAGGGGACCTCCGGGGAGCTGTTTTTT.

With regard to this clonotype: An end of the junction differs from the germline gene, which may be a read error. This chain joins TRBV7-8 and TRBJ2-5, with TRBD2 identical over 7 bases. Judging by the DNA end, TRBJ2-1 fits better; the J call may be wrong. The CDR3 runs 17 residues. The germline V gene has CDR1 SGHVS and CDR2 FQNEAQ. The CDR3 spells CARSLASSGTGGETQFF. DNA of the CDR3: TGTGCCAGAAGCTTAGCGTCGAGCGGAACTGGGGGGGAGACCCAGTTCTTC.

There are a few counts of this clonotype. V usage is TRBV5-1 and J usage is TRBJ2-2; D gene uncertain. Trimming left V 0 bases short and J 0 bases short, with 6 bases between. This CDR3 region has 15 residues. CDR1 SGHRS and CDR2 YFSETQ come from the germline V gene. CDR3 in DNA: TGCGCCAGCAGCTTGGGACGGACGAACACCGGGGAGCTGTTTTTT. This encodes CASSLGRTNTGELFF.

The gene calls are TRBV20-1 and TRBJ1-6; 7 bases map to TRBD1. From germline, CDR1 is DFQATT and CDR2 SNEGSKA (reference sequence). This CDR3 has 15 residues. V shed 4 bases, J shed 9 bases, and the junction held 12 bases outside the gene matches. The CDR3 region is CSAKTVTGAGSPLHF. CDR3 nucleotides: TGCAGTGCTAAAACGGTCACAGGGGCGGGTTCACCCCTCCACTTT.

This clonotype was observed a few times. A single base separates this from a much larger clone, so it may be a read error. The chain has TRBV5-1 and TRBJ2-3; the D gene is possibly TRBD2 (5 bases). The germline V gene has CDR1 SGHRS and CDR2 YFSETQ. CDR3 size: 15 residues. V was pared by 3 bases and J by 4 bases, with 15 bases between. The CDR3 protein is CASSSLVGEADTQYF. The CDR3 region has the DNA TGCGCCAGCAGCTCCTTAGTGGGAGAAGCAGATACGCAGTATTTT. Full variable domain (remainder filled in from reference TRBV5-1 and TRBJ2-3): KAGVTQTPRYLIKTRGQQVTLSCSPISGHRSVSWYQQTPGQGLQFLFEYFSETQRNKGNFPGRFSGRQFSNSRSEMNVSTLELGDSALYLCASSSLVGEADTQYFGPGTRLTVL.

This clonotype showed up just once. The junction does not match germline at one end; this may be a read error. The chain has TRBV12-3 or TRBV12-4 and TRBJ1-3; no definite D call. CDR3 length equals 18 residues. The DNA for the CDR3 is TGTGACAGCAGTCGTCCCGGGAGAGGGATCGGCTCTGGATACACCATATATTTT. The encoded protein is CDSSRPGRGIGSGYTIYF.

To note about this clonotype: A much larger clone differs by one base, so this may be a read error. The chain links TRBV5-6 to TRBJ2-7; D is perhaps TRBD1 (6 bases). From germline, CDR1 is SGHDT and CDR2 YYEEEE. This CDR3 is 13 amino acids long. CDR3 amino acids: CANSRTDSYEQYF. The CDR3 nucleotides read TGTGCCAACAGCCGGACAGACTCCTACGAGCAGTACTTC.

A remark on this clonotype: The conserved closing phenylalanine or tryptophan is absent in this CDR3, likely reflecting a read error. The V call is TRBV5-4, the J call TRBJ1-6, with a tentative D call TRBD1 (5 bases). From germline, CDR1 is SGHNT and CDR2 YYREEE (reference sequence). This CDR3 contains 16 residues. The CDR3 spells CASYSFGGSPDSRLHY. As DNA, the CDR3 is TGTGCCAGCTACTCTTTCGGGGGGTCACCGGATTCACGCCTCCACTAT.

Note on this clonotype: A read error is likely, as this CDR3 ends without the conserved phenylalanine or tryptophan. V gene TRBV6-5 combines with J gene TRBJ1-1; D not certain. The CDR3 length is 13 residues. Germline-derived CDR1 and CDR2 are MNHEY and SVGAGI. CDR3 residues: CTSKARVNTEAFL. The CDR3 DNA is TGTACCAGCAAGGCAAGGGTTAACACTGAAGCTTTCCTT.

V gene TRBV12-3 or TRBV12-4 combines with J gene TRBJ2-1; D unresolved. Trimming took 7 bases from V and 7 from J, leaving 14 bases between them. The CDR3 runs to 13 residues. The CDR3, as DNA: TGTGCCAGCAATTCAGCAGTGGGTAATGAGCAGTTCTTC. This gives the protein CASNSAVGNEQFF.

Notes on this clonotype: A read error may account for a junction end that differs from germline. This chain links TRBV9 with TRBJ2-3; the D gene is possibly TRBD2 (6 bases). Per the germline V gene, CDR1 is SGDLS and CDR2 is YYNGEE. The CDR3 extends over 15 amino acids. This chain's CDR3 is CASSDEASEADTQYF. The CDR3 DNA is TGTGCCAGTAGCGACGAGGCTAGCGAGGCAGATACGCAGTATTTT.

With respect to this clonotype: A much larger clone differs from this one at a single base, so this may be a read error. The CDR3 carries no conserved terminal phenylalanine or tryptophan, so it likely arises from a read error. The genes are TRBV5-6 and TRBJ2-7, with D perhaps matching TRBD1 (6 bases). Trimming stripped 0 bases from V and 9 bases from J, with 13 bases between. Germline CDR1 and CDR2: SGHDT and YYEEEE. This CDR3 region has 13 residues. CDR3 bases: TGTGCCAGCAGCTTGGGCAGGGGCAGGACGCAGTACCTC. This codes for CASSLGRGRTQYL.

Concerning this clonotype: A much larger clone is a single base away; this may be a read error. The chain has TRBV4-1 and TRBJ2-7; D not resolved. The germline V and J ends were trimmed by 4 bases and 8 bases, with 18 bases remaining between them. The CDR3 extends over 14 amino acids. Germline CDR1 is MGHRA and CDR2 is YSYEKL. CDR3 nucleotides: TGCGCCAGCAGCCTCCTCAGTCCGGGCGACAAGCAGTACTTC. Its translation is CASSLLSPGDKQYF.

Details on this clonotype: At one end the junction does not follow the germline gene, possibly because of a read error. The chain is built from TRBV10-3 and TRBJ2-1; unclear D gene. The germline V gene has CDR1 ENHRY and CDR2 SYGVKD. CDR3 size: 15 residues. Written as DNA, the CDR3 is TGTGCCAACAGTGAGAAGGGCAGCTCCTACAATGAGCTGTTCTTC. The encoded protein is CANSEKGSSYNELFF.

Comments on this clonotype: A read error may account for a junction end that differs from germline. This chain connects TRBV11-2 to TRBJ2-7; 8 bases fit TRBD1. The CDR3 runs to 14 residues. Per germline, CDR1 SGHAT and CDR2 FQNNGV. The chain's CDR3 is CASRLGQVSYEQHF. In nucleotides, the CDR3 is TGTGCCAGCAGACTGGGACAGGTCTCCTACGAGCAGCACTTC. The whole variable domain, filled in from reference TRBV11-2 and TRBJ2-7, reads EAGVAQSPRYKIIEKRQSVAFWCNPISGHATLYWYQQILGQGPKLLIQFQNNGVVDDSQLPKDRFSAERLKGVDSTLKIQPAKLEDSAVYLCASRLGQVSYEQHFGPGTRLTVT.

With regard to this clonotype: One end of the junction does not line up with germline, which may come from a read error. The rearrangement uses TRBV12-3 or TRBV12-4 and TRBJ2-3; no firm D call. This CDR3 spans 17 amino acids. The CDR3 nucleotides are TGTGCAAGCAGTTTCCCCGTGGCGGTACAATTCACAGATACGCAGTATTTT. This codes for CASSFPVAVQFTDTQYF.

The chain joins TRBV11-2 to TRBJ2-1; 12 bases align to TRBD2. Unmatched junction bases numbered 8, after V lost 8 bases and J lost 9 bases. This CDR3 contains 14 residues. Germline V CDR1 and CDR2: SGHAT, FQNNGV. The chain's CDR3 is CASGLAGGVSEQFF. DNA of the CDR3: TGTGCCAGCGGCCTAGCGGGGGGGGTCAGTGAGCAGTTCTTC.

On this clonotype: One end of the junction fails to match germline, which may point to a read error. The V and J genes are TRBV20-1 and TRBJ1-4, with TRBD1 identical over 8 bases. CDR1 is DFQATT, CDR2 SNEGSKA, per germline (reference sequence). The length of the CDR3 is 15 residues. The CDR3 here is CSARDQRTGIGKLFF. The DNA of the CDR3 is TGCAGCGCTAGAGATCAGAGGACAGGGATTGGAAAACTGTTTTTT.

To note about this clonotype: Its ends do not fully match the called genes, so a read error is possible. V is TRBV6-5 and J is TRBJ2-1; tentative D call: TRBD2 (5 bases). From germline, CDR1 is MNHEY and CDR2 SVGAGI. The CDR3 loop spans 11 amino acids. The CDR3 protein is CASDTGNDQFF. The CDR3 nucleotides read TGTGCCAGTGATACCGGGAATGACCAGTTCTTC.

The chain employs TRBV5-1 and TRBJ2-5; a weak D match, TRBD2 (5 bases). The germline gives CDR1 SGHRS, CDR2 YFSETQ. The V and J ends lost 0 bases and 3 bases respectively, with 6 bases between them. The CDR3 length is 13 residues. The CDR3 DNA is TGCGCCAGCAGCTTGGCAGCGGAAGAGACCCAGTACTTC. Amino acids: CASSLAAEETQYF.

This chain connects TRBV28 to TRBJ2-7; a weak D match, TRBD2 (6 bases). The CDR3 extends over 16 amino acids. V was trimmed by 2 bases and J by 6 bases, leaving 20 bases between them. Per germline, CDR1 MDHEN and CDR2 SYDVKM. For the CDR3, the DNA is TGTGCCAGCAGTTTAATGAGGTCCCAGCGGGCAAGCGAGCAGTACTTC. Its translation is CASSLMRSQRASEQYF.

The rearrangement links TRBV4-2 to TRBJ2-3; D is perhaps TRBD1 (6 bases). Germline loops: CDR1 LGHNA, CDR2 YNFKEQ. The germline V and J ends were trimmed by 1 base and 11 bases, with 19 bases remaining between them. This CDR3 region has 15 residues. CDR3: CASSQADRTTDGQYF. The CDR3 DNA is TGTGCCAGCAGCCAAGCGGACAGAACCACAGATGGGCAGTATTTT.

CDR3 amino acids: CASSQTPGLTTDTQYF. CDR3 sequence (DNA): TGTGCCAGCAGCCAAACGCCGGGACTCACCACAGATACGCAGTATTTT. V and J are TRBV11-2 and TRBJ2-3; tentative D call: TRBD2 (6 bases). CDR3 length: 16 residues. Germline V lookup: CDR1 SGHAT, CDR2 FQNNGV. The V and J ends lost 5 bases and 2 bases respectively, with 17 bases between them.

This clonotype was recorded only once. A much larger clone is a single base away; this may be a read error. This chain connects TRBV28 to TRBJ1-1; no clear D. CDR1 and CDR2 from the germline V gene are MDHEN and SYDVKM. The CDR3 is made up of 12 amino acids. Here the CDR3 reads CVSNEVQSEAFF. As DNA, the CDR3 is TGTGTCAGCAACGAGGTCCAGAGTGAAGCTTTCTTT.

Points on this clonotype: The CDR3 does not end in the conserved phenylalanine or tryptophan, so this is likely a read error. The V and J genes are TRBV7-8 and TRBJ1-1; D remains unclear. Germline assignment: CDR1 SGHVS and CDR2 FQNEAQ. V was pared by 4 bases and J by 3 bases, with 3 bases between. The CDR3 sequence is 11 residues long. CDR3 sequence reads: CASSSYTEAFS. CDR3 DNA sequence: TGTGCCAGCAGCTCCTACACTGAAGCTTTCTCT.

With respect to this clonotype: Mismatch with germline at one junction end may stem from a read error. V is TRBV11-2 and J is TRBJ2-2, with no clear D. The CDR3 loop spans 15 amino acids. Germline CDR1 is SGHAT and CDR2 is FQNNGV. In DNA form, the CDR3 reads TGTGCGAGCAGTCCTGGGGTACAGAAAACCGGGGAGCTGTTTTTT. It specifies CASSPGVQKTGELFF.

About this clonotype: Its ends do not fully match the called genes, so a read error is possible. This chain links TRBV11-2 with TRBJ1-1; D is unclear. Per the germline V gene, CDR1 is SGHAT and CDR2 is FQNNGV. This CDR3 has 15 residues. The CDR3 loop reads CDSSLANSRNTEAFF. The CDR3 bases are TGTGACAGCAGCTTAGCCAATTCAAGGAACACAGAAGCTTTCTTT. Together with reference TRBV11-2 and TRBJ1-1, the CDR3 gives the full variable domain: EAGVAQSPRYKIIEKRQSVAFWCNPISGHATLYWYQQILGQGPKLLIQFQNNGVVDDSQLPKDRFSAERLKGVDSTLKIQPAKLEDSAVYLCDSSLANSRNTEAFFGQGTRLTVV.

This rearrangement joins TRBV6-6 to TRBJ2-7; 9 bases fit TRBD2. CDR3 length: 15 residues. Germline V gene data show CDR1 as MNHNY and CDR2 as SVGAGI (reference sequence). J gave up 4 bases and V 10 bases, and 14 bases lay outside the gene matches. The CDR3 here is CATRGSGGRSYEQYF. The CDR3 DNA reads TGTGCCACCAGGGGTAGCGGGGGCCGCTCATACGAGCAGTACTTC.